This T cell receptor beta chain comes out of a study of cytomegalovirus exposure and HLA in healthy donors. Unmatched junction bases numbered 10, after V lost 7 bases and J lost 5 bases. This CDR3 has 15 residues. Germline V gene data show CDR1 as ENHRY and CDR2 as SYGVKD. Amplification used 60 Vbeta primers and 13 Jbeta primers. Assay used: immunoSEQ multiplex PCR; TCRdb lists only in-frame clones, some missing. Of tens of thousands of clones detected, less than 80% appear once; the ten largest clones hold approximately 7.3%. The sample taken for sequencing was PBMCs. This receptor was obtained from a woman between 40 and 50 years old in good health and CMV-seronegative. The chain carries TRBV10-3 and TRBJ1-2; the match to TRBD1 covers 10 bases. The CDR3 coding sequence is TGTGCCATCAATCCTGGGGACAGGGGTTCGTATGGCTACACCTTC. Translation gives CAINPGDRGSYGYTF.